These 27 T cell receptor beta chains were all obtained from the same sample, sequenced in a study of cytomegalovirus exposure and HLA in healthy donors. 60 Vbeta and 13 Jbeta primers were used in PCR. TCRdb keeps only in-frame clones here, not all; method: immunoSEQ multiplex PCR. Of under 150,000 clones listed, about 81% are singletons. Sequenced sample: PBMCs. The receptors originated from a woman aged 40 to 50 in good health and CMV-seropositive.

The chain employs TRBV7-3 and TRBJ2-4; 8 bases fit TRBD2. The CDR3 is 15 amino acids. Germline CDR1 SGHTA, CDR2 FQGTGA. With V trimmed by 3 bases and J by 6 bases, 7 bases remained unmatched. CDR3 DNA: TGTGCCAGCAGCTTCGGGGGCGGGGGGCGAAACATTCAGTACTTC. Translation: CASSFGGGGRNIQYF.

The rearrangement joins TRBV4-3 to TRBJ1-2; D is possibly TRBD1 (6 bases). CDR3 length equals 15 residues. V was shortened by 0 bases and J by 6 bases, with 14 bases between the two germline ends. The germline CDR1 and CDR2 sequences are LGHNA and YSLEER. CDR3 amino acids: CASSQERQGWDGYTF. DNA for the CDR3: TGCGCCAGCAGCCAAGAACGGCAGGGGTGGGATGGCTACACCTTC.

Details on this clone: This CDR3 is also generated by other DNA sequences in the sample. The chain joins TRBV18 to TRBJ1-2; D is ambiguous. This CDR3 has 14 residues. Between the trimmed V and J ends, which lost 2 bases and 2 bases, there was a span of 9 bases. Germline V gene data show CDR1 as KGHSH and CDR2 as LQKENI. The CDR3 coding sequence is TGTGCCAGCTCACCATCGGGAGAAAACTATGGCTACACCTTC. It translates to CASSPSGENYGYTF.

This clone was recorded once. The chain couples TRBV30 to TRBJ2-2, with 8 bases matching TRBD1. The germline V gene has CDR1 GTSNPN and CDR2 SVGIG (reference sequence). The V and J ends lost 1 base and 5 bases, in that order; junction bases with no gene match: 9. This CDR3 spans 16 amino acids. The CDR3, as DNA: TGTGCCTGGAGTGGCATACGGACAGGGAGAACCGGGGAGCTGTTTTTT. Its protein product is CAWSGIRTGRTGELFF. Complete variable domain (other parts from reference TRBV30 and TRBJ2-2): SQTIHQWPATLVQPVGSPLSLECTVEGTSNPNLYWYRQAAGRGLQLLFYSVGIGQISSEVPQNLSASRPQDRQFILSSKKLLLSDSGFYLCAWSGIRTGRTGELFFGEGSRLTVL.

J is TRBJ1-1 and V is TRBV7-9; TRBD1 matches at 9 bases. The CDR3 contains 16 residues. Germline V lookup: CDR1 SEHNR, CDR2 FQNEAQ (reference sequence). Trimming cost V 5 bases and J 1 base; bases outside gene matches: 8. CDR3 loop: CASSVGQGRSNTEAFF. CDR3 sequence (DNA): TGTGCCAGCAGCGTAGGACAGGGGCGATCGAACACTGAAGCTTTCTTT.

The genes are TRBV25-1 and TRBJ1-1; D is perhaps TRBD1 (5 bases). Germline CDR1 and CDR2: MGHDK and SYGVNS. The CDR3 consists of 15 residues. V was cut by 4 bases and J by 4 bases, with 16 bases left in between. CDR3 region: CASSGFLLGATEAFF. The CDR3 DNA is TGTGCCAGCAGTGGCTTTCTGCTTGGGGCCACTGAAGCTTTCTTT.

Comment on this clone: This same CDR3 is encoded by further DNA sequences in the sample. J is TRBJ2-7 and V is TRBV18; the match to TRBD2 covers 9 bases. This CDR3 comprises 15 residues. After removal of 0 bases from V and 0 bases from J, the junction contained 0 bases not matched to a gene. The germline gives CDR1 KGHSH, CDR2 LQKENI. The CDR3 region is CASSPPSGGSYEQYF. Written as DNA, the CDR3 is TGTGCCAGCTCACCACCTAGCGGGGGCTCCTACGAGCAGTACTTC.

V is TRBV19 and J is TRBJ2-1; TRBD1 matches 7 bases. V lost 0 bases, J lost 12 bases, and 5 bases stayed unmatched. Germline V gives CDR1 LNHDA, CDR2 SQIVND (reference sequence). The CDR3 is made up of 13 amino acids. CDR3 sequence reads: CASSIDHWTGQFF. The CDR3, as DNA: TGTGCCAGTAGTATAGATCACTGGACAGGGCAGTTCTTC.

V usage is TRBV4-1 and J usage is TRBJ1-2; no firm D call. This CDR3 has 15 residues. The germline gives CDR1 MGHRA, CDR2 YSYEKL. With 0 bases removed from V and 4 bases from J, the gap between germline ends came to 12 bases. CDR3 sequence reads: CASSQDLRDFYGYTF. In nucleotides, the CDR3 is TGCGCCAGCAGCCAAGATCTTCGGGATTTCTATGGCTACACCTTC.

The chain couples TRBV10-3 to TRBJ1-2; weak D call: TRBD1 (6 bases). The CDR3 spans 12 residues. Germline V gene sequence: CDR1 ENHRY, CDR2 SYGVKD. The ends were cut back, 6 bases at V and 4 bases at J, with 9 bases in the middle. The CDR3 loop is CAIRDSTYGYTF. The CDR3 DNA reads TGTGCCATCAGGGACAGCACCTATGGCTACACCTTC.

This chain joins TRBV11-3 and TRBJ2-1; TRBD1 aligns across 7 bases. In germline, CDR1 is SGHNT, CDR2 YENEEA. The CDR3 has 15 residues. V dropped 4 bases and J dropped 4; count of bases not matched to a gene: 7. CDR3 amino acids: CASSYGQEPYNEQFF. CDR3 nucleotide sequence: TGTGCCAGCAGCTATGGACAGGAGCCTTACAATGAGCAGTTCTTC.

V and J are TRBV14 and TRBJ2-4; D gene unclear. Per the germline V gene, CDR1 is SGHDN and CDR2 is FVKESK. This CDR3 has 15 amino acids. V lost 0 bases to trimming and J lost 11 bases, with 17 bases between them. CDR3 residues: CASSQDSPHPGLQYF. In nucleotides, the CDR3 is TGTGCCAGCAGCCAAGATTCCCCGCATCCGGGTCTTCAGTACTTC.

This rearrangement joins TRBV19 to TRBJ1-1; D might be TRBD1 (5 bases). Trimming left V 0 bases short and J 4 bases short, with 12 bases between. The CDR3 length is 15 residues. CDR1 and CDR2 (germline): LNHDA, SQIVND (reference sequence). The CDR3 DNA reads TGTGCCAGTAGTATAGATCAGGGAACCCCCACTGAAGCTTTCTTT. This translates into CASSIDQGTPTEAFF.

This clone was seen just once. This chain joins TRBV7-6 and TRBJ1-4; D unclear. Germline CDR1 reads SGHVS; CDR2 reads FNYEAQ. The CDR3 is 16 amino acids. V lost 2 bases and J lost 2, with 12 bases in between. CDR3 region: CASSLIVGSTNEKLFF. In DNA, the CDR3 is TGTGCCAGCAGCTTAATAGTAGGGAGTACTAATGAAAAACTGTTTTTT.

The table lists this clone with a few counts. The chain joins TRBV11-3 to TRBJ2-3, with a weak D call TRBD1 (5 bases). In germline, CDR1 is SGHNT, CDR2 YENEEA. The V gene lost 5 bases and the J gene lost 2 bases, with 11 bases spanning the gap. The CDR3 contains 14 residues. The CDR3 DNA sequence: TGTGCCAGCAGCCCCAGACAGTCCACAGATACGCAGTATTTT. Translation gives CASSPRQSTDTQYF.

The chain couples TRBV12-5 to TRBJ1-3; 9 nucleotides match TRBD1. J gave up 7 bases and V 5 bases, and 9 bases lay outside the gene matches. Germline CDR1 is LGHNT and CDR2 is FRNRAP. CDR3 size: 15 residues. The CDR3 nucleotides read TGTGCTAGTGGTCCCCGGACAGGGGCCCCTAACACCATATATTTT. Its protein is CASGPRTGAPNTIYF.

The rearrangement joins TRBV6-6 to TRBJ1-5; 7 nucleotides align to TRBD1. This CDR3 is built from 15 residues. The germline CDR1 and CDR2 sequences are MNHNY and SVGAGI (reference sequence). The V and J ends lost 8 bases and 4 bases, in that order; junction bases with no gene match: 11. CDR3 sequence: CASHHPGRGNQPQHF. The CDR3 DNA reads TGTGCCAGCCATCATCCTGGCAGGGGGAATCAGCCCCAGCATTTT.

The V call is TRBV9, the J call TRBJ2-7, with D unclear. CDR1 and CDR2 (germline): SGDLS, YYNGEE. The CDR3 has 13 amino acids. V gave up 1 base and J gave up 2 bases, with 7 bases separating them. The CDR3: CASSVSSAYEQYF. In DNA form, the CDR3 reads TGTGCCAGCAGCGTATCTTCGGCCTACGAGCAGTACTTC.

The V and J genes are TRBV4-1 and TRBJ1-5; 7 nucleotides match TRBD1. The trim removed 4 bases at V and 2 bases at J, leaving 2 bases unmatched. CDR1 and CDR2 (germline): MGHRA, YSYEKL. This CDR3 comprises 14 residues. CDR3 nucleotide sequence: TGCGCCAGCAGCCCCGGACAGGGCAATCAGCCCCAGCATTTT. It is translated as CASSPGQGNQPQHF.

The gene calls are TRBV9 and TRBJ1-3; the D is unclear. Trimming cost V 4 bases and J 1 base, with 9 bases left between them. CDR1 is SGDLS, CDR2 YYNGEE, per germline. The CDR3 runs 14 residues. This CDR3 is CASSSGGSGNTIYF. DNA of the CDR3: TGTGCCAGCAGCTCGGGCGGGTCTGGAAACACCATATATTTT. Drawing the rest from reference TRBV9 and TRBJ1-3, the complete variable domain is DSGVTQTPKHLITATGQRVTLRCSPRSGDLSVYWYQQSLDQGLQFLIQYYNGEERAKGNILERFSAQQFPDLHSELNLSSLELGDSALYFCASSSGGSGNTIYFGEGSWLTVV.

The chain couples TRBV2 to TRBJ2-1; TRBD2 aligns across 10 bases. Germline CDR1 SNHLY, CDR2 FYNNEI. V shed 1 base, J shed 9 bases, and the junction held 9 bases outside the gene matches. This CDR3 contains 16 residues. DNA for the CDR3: TGTGCCAGCAGTGAAGGGGTAGCGGGGGGCCTTGGTGAGCAGTTCTTC. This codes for CASSEGVAGGLGEQFF.

CDR3 amino acids: CASSPGAGGINYGYTF. The CDR3 region has the DNA TGTGCCAGCAGTCCAGGGGCAGGGGGGATTAACTATGGCTACACCTTC. The chain combines TRBV2 with TRBJ1-2; 7 bases match TRBD1. The germline gives CDR1 SNHLY, CDR2 FYNNEI. V shed 5 bases, J shed 1 base, and the junction held 10 bases outside the gene matches. The CDR3 sequence is 16 residues long.

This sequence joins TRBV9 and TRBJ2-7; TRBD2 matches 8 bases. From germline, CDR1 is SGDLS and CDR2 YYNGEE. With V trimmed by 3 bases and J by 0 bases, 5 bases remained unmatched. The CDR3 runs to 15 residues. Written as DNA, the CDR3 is TGTGCCAGCAGCGCGAGCGGGGGCCTCTCCTACGAGCAGTACTTC. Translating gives CASSASGGLSYEQYF.

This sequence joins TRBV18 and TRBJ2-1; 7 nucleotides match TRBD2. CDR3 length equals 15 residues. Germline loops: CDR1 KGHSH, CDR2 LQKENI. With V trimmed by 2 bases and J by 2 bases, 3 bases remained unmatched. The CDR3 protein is CASSPTSDPYNEQFF. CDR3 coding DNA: TGTGCCAGCTCACCAACTAGCGATCCCTACAATGAGCAGTTCTTC.

The CDR3 nucleotides are TGTGCCAGCAGTGGAGGGGCCTACAATGAGCAGTTCTTC. Residues: CASSGGAYNEQFF. The chain couples TRBV27 to TRBJ2-1, with D maybe TRBD2 (6 bases). Trimming shortened V by 5 bases and J by 2 bases, and 7 bases separated the two germline ends. Germline V gene sequence: CDR1 MNHEY, CDR2 SMNVEV (reference sequence). The CDR3 consists of 13 residues.

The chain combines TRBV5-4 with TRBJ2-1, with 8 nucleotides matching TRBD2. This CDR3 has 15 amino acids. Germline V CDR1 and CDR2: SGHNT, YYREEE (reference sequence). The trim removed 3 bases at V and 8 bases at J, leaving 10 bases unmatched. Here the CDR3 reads CASSSPVTSVYEQFF. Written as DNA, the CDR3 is TGTGCCAGCAGCTCCCCGGTGACTAGCGTATATGAGCAGTTCTTC.

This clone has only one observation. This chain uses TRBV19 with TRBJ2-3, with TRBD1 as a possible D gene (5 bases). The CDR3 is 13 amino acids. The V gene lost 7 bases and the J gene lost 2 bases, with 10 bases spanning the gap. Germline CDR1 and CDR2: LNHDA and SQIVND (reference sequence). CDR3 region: CASTQGNTDTQYF. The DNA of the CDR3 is TGTGCCAGTACTCAGGGAAACACAGATACGCAGTATTTT.